The entry below gives a single TCR beta chain sequence along with its context. The antigen remains unidentified. The data were taken from a study of cytomegalovirus exposure and HLA in healthy donors. Findings of the study overall: The study listed roughly 150 cytomegalovirus-associated TCR beta chains.

Sequencing used immunoSEQ multiplex PCR; TCRdb keeps in-frame clones, though not all of them. The sample holds 200,000 to 300,000 clones, roughly 86% seen once. Germline V lookup: CDR1 GTSNPN, CDR2 SVGIG (reference sequence). There are 12 residues in the CDR3. The ends lost 5 bases at V and 3 bases at J; junction bases unmatched: 2. The study drew the donors from its 120-subject validation cohort, separate from the roughly 670-subject first cohort. This TCR was recovered from a woman aged 25 to 39 in good health and CMV-seropositive. The specimen was PBMCs. The chain uses TRBV30 and TRBJ2-7; 9 nucleotides match TRBD1. The CDR3 here is CAWGTGFYEQYF. CDR3 nucleotides: TGTGCCTGGGGGACAGGGTTCTACGAGCAGTACTTC.